This TCR beta chain was recorded in a study of early stage breast cancer tumors. Study overall: About 80% of the 16 invasive tumors were ER+, PR+ and HER2-. Invasive lobular carcinomas made up about 30% of the 12 ER+/PR+/HER2- tumors.

Comments on this clone: Antigen: not known.

The germline V gene has CDR1 MNHEY and CDR2 SVGAGI. The V and J ends lost 5 bases and 4 bases respectively, with 12 bases between them. The CDR3 consists of 13 residues. General study points: Compared with adjacent normal breast tissue, tumors showed 2 to 3-fold greater T cell density and higher clonality. Chain pairing and CD4, CD8 or FOXP3 expression were not captured.

Libraries were prepared by immunoSEQ multiplex PCR; TCRdb keeps only in-frame clonotypes and omits some of them. This table holds some 29,000 clones, roughly 81% found once. The chain couples TRBV6-5 to TRBJ2-7; D uncertain. The sample consisted of blood. The clonotype comes from a person aged 50-59 years with breast cancer. In DNA, the CDR3 is TGTGCCAGCAGTGCTATTGTTGCATACGAGCAGTACTTC. It yields the protein CASSAIVAYEQYF.